The following is a TCR beta chain sequence with its context. Trimming cost V 2 bases and J 0 bases, with 13 bases left between them. CDR3 length: 17 amino acids. Germline values: CDR1 MNHNS, CDR2 SASEGT. Source study methods: Amplified reference gene primers provided the basis for estimating nucleated cell counts. TCRdb's copy holds only in-frame clones and misses some; the assay was immunoSEQ multiplex PCR. The DNA gave D and trimming, while V, J and clone size come from that table. The sample contains 150,000 or so clones, about 90% of which appear only once. This entry belongs to a study of blood T cell repertoires in COVID-19. Study as a whole: Collection of acute and convalescent COVID-19 samples took place in the United States, Italy and Spain. Nucleic acid was either cDNA or gDNA, and it came from T cells, B-cell-depleted T cells, or PBMCs.

V usage is TRBV6-1 and J usage is TRBJ1-4; the D is unclear. The sequence derives from a woman aged 55-70 years with acute or convalescent COVID-19. The specimen sequenced was peripheral blood. CDR3 protein: CASSETVWGATNEKLFF. CDR3 DNA sequence: TGTGCCAGCAGTGAAACGGTCTGGGGAGCAACTAATGAAAAACTGTTTTTT.